The 20 T cell receptor beta chains given below trace back to one sample, sequenced in a study of post-analysis software for immune sequencing data. Presence of unique molecular identifiers characterized the TCR beta cDNA libraries. Each CDR3 protein gets one entry after TCRdb re-called the PCR reads with MiXCR. The sample consists of 740,000 or so distinct CDR3 sequences, approximately 53% of them appearing once. Overall study findings and caveats: Several TRBV segments, TRBV5-6, TRBV5-1 and TRBV20-1 among them, were found more frequent in patients than controls.

For these receptors, no antigen is known. The sequencing input was blood. Receptor source: a girl aged 10-17 years with multiple sclerosis.

V is TRBV4-1 and J is TRBJ2-7, with 8 nucleotides matching TRBD1. CDR1 is MGHRA, CDR2 YSYEKL, per germline. The CDR3 runs to 14 residues. The junction had 4 bases not matched to a gene; V was cut back by 3 bases and J by 3 bases. The CDR3 DNA follows: TGCGCCAGCAGCCACCTGACAGGGGACTACGAGCAGTACTTC. Amino acids: CASSHLTGDYEQYF.

With regard to this clonotype: One junction end disagrees with the germline gene, perhaps due to a read error. The chain has TRBV5-8 and TRBJ2-7, with unresolved D. There are 12 residues in the CDR3. In germline, CDR1 is SGHTS, CDR2 YDEGEE. The CDR3 coding sequence is TGTGCCAGCAGCTTGGGCAGCTACAAGCAGTACTTC. Its protein product is CASSLGSYKQYF.

The rearrangement uses TRBV27 and TRBJ2-7; D is perhaps TRBD2 (5 bases). The germline V gene has CDR1 MNHEY and CDR2 SMNVEV (reference sequence). V lost 11 bases and J lost 0, with 11 bases in between. This CDR3 is 12 amino acids long. CDR3 in amino acids: CAQRGSSYEQYF. DNA for the CDR3: TGTGCCCAAAGAGGGTCCTCCTACGAGCAGTACTTC.

The chain is built from TRBV7-9 and TRBJ1-2, with D possibly being TRBD1 (5 bases). Trimming stripped 2 bases from V and 0 bases from J, with 10 bases between. Germline V gene lookup returns CDR1 SEHNR and CDR2 FQNEAQ (reference sequence). There are 15 residues in the CDR3. For the CDR3, the DNA is TGTGCCAGCAGCTTATTCGGACAAACTAACTATGGCTACACCTTC. It codes for CASSLFGQTNYGYTF.

The V and J genes are TRBV29-1 and TRBJ1-1; D perhaps matches TRBD1 (5 bases). The CDR3 covers 13 residues. Per the germline V gene, CDR1 is SQVTM and CDR2 is ANQGSEA. The germline V and J ends were trimmed by 4 bases and 5 bases, with 14 bases remaining between them. The CDR3, as DNA: TGCAGCGTTGGTGGCAGGGTAGGAACTGAAGCTTTCTTT. Translated, it gives CSVGGRVGTEAFF.

The rearrangement joins TRBV20-1 to TRBJ2-7, with 8 bases aligning to TRBD2. After removal of 3 bases from V and 2 bases from J, the junction contained 9 bases not matched to a gene. The CDR3 runs to 15 residues. Germline CDR1 DFQATT, CDR2 SNEGSKA (reference sequence). The CDR3 DNA reads as TGCAGTGCTAGGACCACCGGGACTAGGGCCTACGAGCAGTACTTC. Its translation is CSARTTGTRAYEQYF.

Concerning this clonotype itself: One end of the junction fails to match germline, which may point to a read error. This chain uses TRBV10-3 with TRBJ2-1, with TRBD2 matching 12 bases. This CDR3 contains 14 residues. Germline V gives CDR1 ENHRY, CDR2 SYGVKD. CDR3 nucleotides: TGTGCCCTCAGTGGACTAGCGGGATCCAATGAGCAGTTCTTC. This sequence encodes CALSGLAGSNEQFF.

This clonotype was found a few times. The gene calls are TRBV7-2 and TRBJ1-4, with unresolved D. The CDR3 is 12 residues long. The V gene's germline CDR1 is SGHTA and CDR2 FQGNSA. V lost 5 bases to trimming and J lost 5 bases, with 6 bases between them. Written as DNA, the CDR3 is TGTGCCAGCAGCCCTCAGAATGAAAAACTGTTTTTT. Amino acid sequence: CASSPQNEKLFF.

The chain combines TRBV20-1 with TRBJ2-1; 13 nucleotides match TRBD2. V dropped 2 bases and J dropped 8; count of bases not matched to a gene: 9. Per germline, CDR1 DFQATT and CDR2 SNEGSKA (reference sequence). This CDR3 has 16 amino acids. The CDR3 is CSARKGLAGRHHEQFF. Here the CDR3 DNA reads TGCAGTGCTAGAAAGGGACTAGCGGGAAGGCACCATGAGCAGTTCTTC.

This chain uses TRBV20-1 with TRBJ2-3, with 9 bases aligning to TRBD2. This CDR3 spans 15 amino acids. In germline, CDR1 is DFQATT, CDR2 SNEGSKA (reference sequence). Losses at the gene ends were 0 bases for V and 6 bases for J; bases not matched to a gene: 7. The CDR3 loop reads CSARDLAGGLDTQYF. For the CDR3, the DNA is TGCAGTGCTAGAGATCTCGCGGGAGGGCTCGATACGCAGTATTTT.

The CDR3 protein is CATSAGGGPYEQYF. The CDR3 DNA follows: TGTGCCACCAGTGCAGGCGGAGGTCCCTACGAGCAGTACTTC. The chain uses TRBV24-1 and TRBJ2-7, with D possibly being TRBD2 (5 bases). The CDR3 runs to 14 residues. V shed 5 bases and J shed 2 bases, with 12 bases lying between them. Germline CDR1 reads KGHDR; CDR2 reads SFDVKD.

In its sample, this clonotype was seen a few times. The chain has TRBV24-1 and TRBJ2-5; D unresolved. CDR3 length: 12 amino acids. The V gene lost 4 bases and the J gene lost 7 bases, with 9 bases spanning the gap. CDR1 is KGHDR and CDR2 is SFDVKD in the germline V gene. The CDR3 loop is CATSEVTGTQYF. The CDR3 bases are TGTGCCACCAGTGAGGTTACGGGGACCCAGTACTTC.

The chain uses TRBV20-1 and TRBJ2-4; the D call may be TRBD1 or TRBD2 (5 bases each). Trimming left V 3 bases short and J 1 base short, with 13 bases between. The CDR3 is 15 residues long. In germline, CDR1 is DFQATT, CDR2 SNEGSKA (reference sequence). The CDR3: CSASQGTRAKNIQYF. CDR3 nucleotide sequence: TGCAGTGCTAGCCAAGGGACGAGGGCCAAAAACATTCAGTACTTC.

The CDR3 DNA reads TGCAGTTCCCCACAGTTAGCTAACTATGGCTACACCTTC. This translates into CSSPQLANYGYTF. The J gene is TRBJ1-2, the V gene TRBV20-1; no firm D call. Germline-derived CDR1 and CDR2 are DFQATT and SNEGSKA (reference sequence). The V end lost 8 bases, the J end lost 0 bases, and 13 bases lay between the germline ends. There are 13 residues in the CDR3.

The V call is TRBV20-1, the J call TRBJ2-7; TRBD2 matches at 10 bases. Germline assignment: CDR1 DFQATT and CDR2 SNEGSKA (reference sequence). With 7 bases clipped from V and 1 base from J, the junction kept 4 bases outside the gene matches. There are 13 residues in the CDR3. CDR3 region: CSGLAGGSYEQYF. CDR3 nucleotide sequence: TGCAGTGGGTTAGCGGGAGGTTCCTACGAGCAGTACTTC.

The V and J genes are TRBV12-3 or TRBV12-4 and TRBJ2-1; D remains unclear. This CDR3 contains 13 residues. The ends were cut back, 6 bases at V and 8 bases at J, with 14 bases in the middle. Here the CDR3 reads CASRPNGPDEQFF. In nucleotides, the CDR3 is TGTGCCAGCAGACCGAATGGACCGGATGAGCAGTTCTTC.

This clonotype was seen only a few times. This chain uses TRBV4-1 with TRBJ2-2; 10 bases fit TRBD2. The CDR3 has 16 residues. With V trimmed by 4 bases and J by 1 base, 3 bases remained unmatched. Germline V gene sequence: CDR1 MGHRA, CDR2 YSYEKL. This CDR3 reads CASSLLAGVNTGELFF. In DNA, the CDR3 is TGCGCCAGCAGCCTCCTAGCGGGGGTGAACACCGGGGAGCTGTTTTTT.

CDR3 sequence (DNA): TGTGCCAGCAGTGAAGTGACGGGCCCTAACACTGAAGCTTTCTTT. Its translation is CASSEVTGPNTEAFF. The rearrangement joins TRBV6-1 to TRBJ1-1; D gene unclear. CDR1 is MNHNS and CDR2 is SASEGT in the germline V gene. Trimming stripped 1 base from V and 2 bases from J, with 11 bases between. This CDR3 has 15 amino acids.

About this clonotype: Likely a read error: the CDR3 ends without its conserved phenylalanine or tryptophan. The J gene is TRBJ2-7, the V gene TRBV12-3 or TRBV12-4; 9 bases align to TRBD1. CDR3 length: 14 residues. The V gene end was trimmed by 3 bases and the J gene end by 2 bases; junction bases not matched to a gene: 2. The CDR3 DNA is TGTGCCAGCAGTTTCCGGGACAGGGCCTACGAGCAGTACTGC. Translation gives CASSFRDRAYEQYC.

This sequence joins TRBV29-1 and TRBJ2-7; 9 bases line up with TRBD2. The junction had 6 bases not matched to a gene; V was cut back by 3 bases and J by 6 bases. Germline V gives CDR1 SQVTM, CDR2 ANQGSEA. The CDR3 is 13 amino acids. CDR3 nucleotide sequence: TGCAGCGTTGAGGCGGGAGGGCCTGGCGAGCAGTACTTC. Its protein is CSVEAGGPGEQYF.